This passage covers 20 T cell receptor beta chains from one sample sequenced in a study of blood T cell repertoires in COVID-19. Method: immunoSEQ multiplex PCR; TCRdb's copy keeps in-frame clones and lacks some. The sample records about 380,000 clones, 85% being singletons. Material for sequencing was peripheral blood. These receptors all come from a woman aged 18-29 years with acute or convalescent COVID-19.

The chain recombines TRBV4-1 with TRBJ2-3; unclear D gene. This CDR3 spans 15 amino acids. V was shortened by 0 bases and J by 5 bases, with 12 bases between the two germline ends. Germline loops: CDR1 MGHRA, CDR2 YSYEKL. The CDR3 nucleotides are TGCGCCAGCAGCCAAGAAATACACCCGGGAGATACGCAGTATTTT. Translated: CASSQEIHPGDTQYF.

The chain recombines TRBV30 with TRBJ1-1; 7 bases align to TRBD1. This CDR3 has 14 amino acids. V lost 1 base to trimming and J lost 5 bases; unmatched junction nucleotides: 7. CDR1 is GTSNPN and CDR2 is SVGIG in the germline V gene (reference sequence). The CDR3 sequence is CAWSASTGRTEAFF. CDR3 in DNA: TGTGCCTGGAGTGCTTCGACAGGGAGGACTGAAGCTTTCTTT.

V usage is TRBV6-5 and J usage is TRBJ1-6, with 7 nucleotides matching TRBD1. The ends lost 7 bases at V and 4 bases at J; junction bases unmatched: 4. CDR3 length: 14 amino acids. Germline loops: CDR1 MNHEY, CDR2 SVGAGI. The CDR3 spells CASNNRGYNSPLHF. CDR3 nucleotides: TGTGCCAGCAATAACAGGGGATATAATTCACCCCTCCACTTT.

CDR3 DNA sequence: TGTGCCCTCCCGGCGGGAGGGAACACCGGGGAGCTGTTTTTT. This sequence encodes CALPAGGNTGELFF. V and J are TRBV2 and TRBJ2-2, with 8 nucleotides matching TRBD2. The CDR3 contains 14 residues. In germline, CDR1 is SNHLY, CDR2 FYNNEI. The V segment lost 11 bases and the J segment 1 base; nucleotides outside the gene matches: 6. The full variable domain, its missing parts supplied by reference TRBV2 and TRBJ2-2, is EPEVTQTPSHQVTQMGQEVILRCVPISNHLYFYWYRQILGQKVEFLVSFYNNEISEKSEIFDDQFSVERPDGSNFTLKIRSTKLEDSAMYFCALPAGGNTGELFFGEGSRLTVL.

V gene TRBV5-6 combines with J gene TRBJ2-3, with D possibly TRBD2 on 6 matching bases. The CDR3 has 14 amino acids. V lost 4 bases to trimming and J lost 3 bases, with 12 bases between them. Per germline, CDR1 SGHDT and CDR2 YYEEEE. The CDR3 sequence is CASSPGLTTDTQYF. CDR3 sequence (DNA): TGTGCCAGCAGCCCGGGACTGACTACAGATACGCAGTATTTT.

CDR3 sequence reads: CASSIWTSGNYEQYF. In DNA form, the CDR3 reads TGTGCCAGTAGTATCTGGACTAGCGGTAACTACGAGCAGTACTTC. The gene calls are TRBV19 and TRBJ2-7, with TRBD2 matching 10 bases. The junction had 5 bases not matched to a gene; V was cut back by 3 bases and J by 3 bases. Germline V gene lookup returns CDR1 LNHDA and CDR2 SQIVND (reference sequence). The CDR3 length is 15 residues.

The genes are TRBV19 and TRBJ2-1; 7 positions agree with TRBD1. Germline V gene lookup returns CDR1 LNHDA and CDR2 SQIVND (reference sequence). The CDR3 sequence is 13 residues long. The V segment lost 2 bases and the J segment 9 bases; nucleotides outside the gene matches: 4. CDR3 nucleotide sequence: TGTGCCAGTAGTATATTAGGGGGCGGTGAGCAGTTCTTC. Translating gives CASSILGGGEQFF.

This chain links TRBV7-2 with TRBJ2-7, with 9 bases lining up with TRBD1. Germline values: CDR1 SGHTA, CDR2 FQGNSA. V shed 2 bases and J 7 bases; nucleotides not matched to a gene: 6. The CDR3 runs to 14 residues. The CDR3 is CASSLIQGAGEQYF. The DNA for the CDR3 is TGTGCCAGCAGCTTAATACAGGGGGCTGGTGAGCAGTACTTC.

This chain joins TRBV7-2 and TRBJ2-7; D gene ambiguous. The germline CDR1 and CDR2 sequences are SGHTA and FQGNSA. The CDR3 contains 12 residues. V gave up 2 bases and J gave up 9 bases, with 11 bases separating them. The CDR3 spells CASSLFDRGQYF. The CDR3 DNA reads as TGTGCCAGCAGCTTATTCGATAGAGGGCAGTACTTC. Drawing the rest from reference TRBV7-2 and TRBJ2-7, the complete variable domain is GAGVSQSPSNKVTEKGKDVELRCDPISGHTALYWYRQSLGQGLEFLIYFQGNSAPDKSGLPSDRFSAERTGGSVSTLTIQRTQQEDSAVYLCASSLFDRGQYFGPGTRLTVT.

This chain joins TRBV12-2 and TRBJ1-4; TRBD1 reflects the table's D call only, with no check against the DNA. TRBV12-2 counts as a pseudogene. The CDR3 runs 16 residues. CDR3 nucleotide sequence: TGTGCAAGTCGCTCACGGACAGTTGCAACTAATGAAAAACTGTTTTTT. Translating gives CASRSRTVATNEKLFF.

This chain uses TRBV24-1 with TRBJ2-3; tentatively, D is TRBD1 (5 bases). Germline V CDR1 and CDR2: KGHDR, SFDVKD. V shed 5 bases and J shed 0 bases, with 5 bases lying between them. The CDR3 has 13 amino acids. The CDR3 is CATSGTSTDTQYF. CDR3 sequence (DNA): TGTGCCACCAGTGGGACAAGCACAGATACGCAGTATTTT.

J is TRBJ2-3 and V is TRBV5-6; D not certain. Trimming removed 6 bases from V and 3 bases from J, with 11 bases in between. Germline V gene lookup returns CDR1 SGHDT and CDR2 YYEEEE. This CDR3 comprises 13 residues. For the CDR3, the DNA is TGTGCCAGCACCTCTCGAGGTACAGATACGCAGTATTTT. Translating it yields CASTSRGTDTQYF. Full variable domain (rest looked up from reference TRBV5-6 and TRBJ2-3): DAGVTQSPTHLIKTRGQQVTLRCSPKSGHDTVSWYQQALGQGPQFIFQYYEEEERQRGNFPDRFSGHQFPNYSSELNVNALLLGDSALYLCASTSRGTDTQYFGPGTRLTVL.

The rearrangement uses TRBV29-1 and TRBJ1-2; 10 bases are shared with TRBD1. The CDR3 loop spans 14 amino acids. Germline V gene sequence: CDR1 SQVTM, CDR2 ANQGSEA. V lost 7 bases and J lost 6; bases outside the gene matches: 11. This CDR3 is CSAVKGQGSDGYTF. Here the CDR3 DNA reads TGCAGCGCCGTTAAGGGACAGGGGTCTGATGGCTACACCTTC.

The rearrangement uses TRBV29-1 and TRBJ2-1, with D maybe TRBD1 (7 bases). Germline CDR1 is SQVTM and CDR2 is ANQGSEA. This CDR3 is built from 14 residues. Between the trimmed V and J ends, which lost 4 bases and 5 bases, there was a span of 15 bases. In DNA, the CDR3 is TGCAGCGTTGGAAGTCAGGGGGGTAACAATGAGCAGTTCTTC. Its translation: CSVGSQGGNNEQFF.

This chain links TRBV6-5 with TRBJ2-7; 10 nucleotides line up with TRBD2. V lost 4 bases, J lost 5 bases, and 8 bases stayed unmatched. The CDR3 has 15 amino acids. Germline CDR1 is MNHEY and CDR2 is SVGAGI. CDR3 residues: CASSLASGSKNEQYF. The CDR3 DNA is TGTGCCAGCAGTTTGGCTAGCGGGAGTAAAAACGAGCAGTACTTC.

The gene calls are TRBV25-1 and TRBJ2-1; 7 bases line up with TRBD2. V lost 1 base, J lost 2 bases, and 5 bases stayed unmatched. Germline values: CDR1 MGHDK, CDR2 SYGVNS. The CDR3 is made up of 16 amino acids. CDR3 nucleotide sequence: TGTGCCAGCAGTGAATCGGGGAGGGGTCCCTACAATGAGCAGTTCTTC. This codes for CASSESGRGPYNEQFF.

The chain recombines TRBV18 with TRBJ1-2, with D possibly matching TRBD1 (5 bases). The ends were cut back, 0 bases at V and 8 bases at J, with 16 bases in the middle. Germline CDR1 is KGHSH and CDR2 is LQKENI. The CDR3 spans 15 residues. The CDR3 nucleotides are TGTGCCAGCTCACCACCGGAGACACAGAAGGGGGGCTACACCTTC. Residues: CASSPPETQKGGYTF.

This chain links TRBV19 with TRBJ2-1; D perhaps matches TRBD2 (5 bases). The CDR3 extends over 17 amino acids. Trimming cost V 1 base and J 5 bases, with 18 bases left between them. The germline V gene has CDR1 LNHDA and CDR2 SQIVND (reference sequence). The CDR3 nucleotides read TGTGCCAGTAGTATAGTTCTCGAGCGGAGAACTAACAATGAGCAGTTCTTC. Residues: CASSIVLERRTNNEQFF.

This clone occurred a few times. The rearrangement uses TRBV21-1 and TRBJ2-7; the table's D call, TRBD2, has no DNA check behind it. TRBV21-1 constitutes a pseudogene. The CDR3 has 14 residues. CDR3 amino acids: CASSKLLGYYEQYF. The CDR3 nucleotides read TGTGCCAGCAGCAAACTACTCGGGTACTACGAGCAGTACTTC.

This chain joins TRBV6-5 and TRBJ1-5, with TRBD1 matching 9 bases. J lost 6 bases, V lost 5 bases, and 5 bases had no gene match. Looked up from germline, CDR1 is MNHEY and CDR2 is SVGAGI. The CDR3 runs 14 residues. The CDR3 spells CASSSDRGSQPQHF. The CDR3 nucleotides are TGTGCCAGCAGTAGCGACAGGGGGAGTCAGCCCCAGCATTTT.